Each of the 14 T cell receptor beta chains below was sequenced from the same sample in a study of cytomegalovirus exposure and HLA in healthy donors (TCRdb year 2017). Library preparation employed the immunoSEQ multiplex PCR assay. TCRdb holds this immuneACCESS table with in-frame rearrangements only. Some clones are missing; in checked studies, unresolved V genes explain under half, and the rest has no known cause. This sample is represented by approximately 150,000 clones; approximately 88% of them were singletons. 4.5% of the sample belongs to the ten largest clones. Sequencing input: PBMCs. The receptors were sampled from a man younger than 35 in good health and CMV-seropositive.

The rearrangement joins TRBV15 to TRBJ2-3; D uncertain. Germline V gene data show CDR1 as LNHNV and CDR2 as YYDKDF (reference sequence). V lost 0 bases and J lost 1, with 5 bases in between. The CDR3 has 14 residues. CDR3 sequence reads: CATSRDPGTDTQYF. The CDR3 coding sequence is TGTGCCACCAGCAGAGATCCTGGCACAGATACGCAGTATTTT.

This rearrangement joins TRBV7-3 to TRBJ2-1; D perhaps matches TRBD1 (7 bases). There are 13 residues in the CDR3. Trimming pared 4 bases from V and 12 bases from J, leaving 16 bases between. Germline CDR1 is SGHTA and CDR2 is FQGTGA. CDR3 residues: CASSSGRRDRQFF. The CDR3 region has the DNA TGTGCCAGCAGCTCCGGTCGGCGGGACAGGCAGTTCTTC.

The V call is TRBV4-1, the J call TRBJ1-1; D is ambiguous. V dropped 0 bases and J dropped 1 base, with 6 bases sitting between them. CDR3 length: 14 amino acids. Germline CDR1 MGHRA, CDR2 YSYEKL. The CDR3 nucleotides read TGCGCCAGCAGCCAAGAACGGGGGAACACTGAAGCTTTCTTT. Protein sequence: CASSQERGNTEAFF.

The V gene is TRBV28, the J gene TRBJ2-7; D not certain. Per the germline V gene, CDR1 is MDHEN and CDR2 is SYDVKM. This CDR3 has 14 amino acids. V dropped 11 bases and J dropped 2 bases, with 19 bases sitting between them. This CDR3 is CAATSAAEPYEQYF. CDR3 coding DNA: TGTGCCGCCACTTCCGCCGCTGAACCCTACGAGCAGTACTTC.

In its sample, this clone was seen once. This chain's CDR3 is CASSGNHGTVDTF. In DNA form, the CDR3 reads TGTGCCAGCAGTGGTAACCATGGGACAGTGGACACCTTC. V gene TRBV25-1 combines with J gene TRBJ1-2; TRBD1 matches at 7 bases. This CDR3 is built from 13 residues. V lost 4 bases and J lost 12; bases outside the gene matches: 11. Per the germline V gene, CDR1 is MGHDK and CDR2 is SYGVNS.

The V and J genes are TRBV30 and TRBJ1-1; D remains unclear. This CDR3 spans 14 amino acids. V was cut by 4 bases and J by 5 bases, with 17 bases left in between. Germline values: CDR1 GTSNPN, CDR2 SVGIG (reference sequence). Here the CDR3 reads CAWTIGVRETEAFF. The CDR3 DNA reads as TGTGCCTGGACGATCGGGGTCCGGGAGACTGAAGCTTTCTTT.

The chain links TRBV6-6 to TRBJ1-5; no clear D. Germline loops: CDR1 MNHNY, CDR2 SVGAGI (reference sequence). CDR3 size: 15 residues. The V and J ends lost 5 bases and 5 bases respectively, with 16 bases between them. As DNA, the CDR3 is TGTGCCAGCAGTGGCCGGCGAGGGTCGTATCAGCCCCAGCATTTT. This sequence encodes CASSGRRGSYQPQHF.

For the CDR3, the DNA is TGTGCCAGCAGTCCAACTAGCGGGGTAACCTACAATGAGCAGTTCTTC. The encoded protein is CASSPTSGVTYNEQFF. The V gene is TRBV27, the J gene TRBJ2-1, with 10 bases lining up with TRBD2. This CDR3 has 16 amino acids. V was clipped by 5 bases and J by 2 bases; unmatched bases: 6. Germline CDR1 MNHEY, CDR2 SMNVEV (reference sequence).

The chain employs TRBV6-6 and TRBJ2-1; TRBD2 matches at 10 bases. V dropped 7 bases and J dropped 7; count of bases not matched to a gene: 7. This CDR3 comprises 14 residues. The V gene's germline CDR1 is MNHNY and CDR2 SVGAGI (reference sequence). As DNA, the CDR3 is TGTGCCAGCACCATTCTAGCGGGAGTAAATGAGCAGTTCTTC. Translation gives CASTILAGVNEQFF.

V usage is TRBV7-9 and J usage is TRBJ2-7; 7 bases are shared with TRBD1. Trimming cost V 3 bases and J 3 bases; bases outside gene matches: 5. This CDR3 spans 14 amino acids. The germline gives CDR1 SEHNR, CDR2 FQNEAQ (reference sequence). CDR3 sequence (DNA): TGTGCCAGCAGCTTTCCCGGGACAGACTACGAGCAGTACTTC. Its protein product is CASSFPGTDYEQYF.

The gene calls are TRBV30 and TRBJ2-2; D unclear. CDR3 length equals 14 residues. The ends were cut back, 0 bases at V and 6 bases at J, with 11 bases in the middle. In germline, CDR1 is GTSNPN, CDR2 SVGIG (reference sequence). DNA of the CDR3: TGTGCCTGGAGTGTAACATTTGGCCCCGGGGAGCTGTTTTTT. It codes for CAWSVTFGPGELFF.

The rearrangement uses TRBV14 and TRBJ1-1; perhaps TRBD1 as D (5 bases). Germline V gene data show CDR1 as SGHDN and CDR2 as FVKESK. CDR3 length: 13 residues. Trimming cost V 2 bases and J 8 bases, with 12 bases left between them. The CDR3 reads CASSQHRGLEAFF. The CDR3, as DNA: TGTGCCAGCAGCCAACATAGGGGTCTCGAAGCTTTCTTT.

The genes are TRBV5-8 and TRBJ2-1; the D gene is possibly TRBD1 (6 bases). Germline CDR1 and CDR2: SGHTS and YDEGEE. The CDR3 consists of 14 residues. V shed 2 bases and J shed 9 bases, with 15 bases lying between them. The CDR3 region has the DNA TGTGCCAGCAGCTTTGGGACAAGCGGCGGTGAGCAGTTCTTC. This sequence encodes CASSFGTSGGEQFF.

The rearrangement links TRBV28 to TRBJ2-7, with 10 bases matching TRBD2. Germline CDR1 is MDHEN and CDR2 is SYDVKM. V trimming: 3 bases; J trimming: 0 bases; junction bases outside the gene matches: 14. The CDR3 loop spans 19 amino acids. The CDR3 DNA is TGTGCCAGCAGTTTTTCCCTGCTAGCGGGGGAGCCAAGCTCCTACGAGCAGTACTTC. This gives the protein CASSFSLLAGEPSSYEQYF.